A single sample is the source of the 9 T cell receptor beta chains below, sequenced in a study of monozygotic twins with inflammatory bowel disease. TCRdb re-called the 5' RACE reads and catalogs CDR3 proteins one per entry, DNA excluded. This sample's clone table lists approximately 45,000 distinct CDR3 sequences. The sequencing sample was made of blood. These receptors all stem from a human donor with ulcerative colitis or Crohn's disease, or a healthy co-twin of an affected twin (not recorded which).

This chain joins TRBV20-1 and TRBJ1-2; TCRdb indicates TRBD1, and absent DNA this call remains unverified. Germline assignment: CDR1 DFQATT and CDR2 SNEGSKA (reference sequence). The CDR3 runs to 13 residues. The CDR3 reads CSATDRENYGYTF.

The gene calls are TRBV30 and TRBJ2-5; the D gene TCRdb calls, TRBD2, cannot be checked with no DNA. The CDR3 extends over 12 amino acids. CDR1 and CDR2 (germline): GTSNPN, SVGIG (reference sequence). The CDR3: CAWGPNQETQYF.

The rearrangement uses TRBV7-2 and TRBJ2-1; as DNA is missing, the TRBD1 call by TCRdb cannot be tested. The CDR3 has 17 residues. Germline-derived CDR1 and CDR2 are SGHTA and FQGNSA. The CDR3: CASSMPAPRTERNEQFF. Combining the CDR3 with reference TRBV7-2 and TRBJ2-1 gives the whole variable domain GAGVSQSPSNKVTEKGKDVELRCDPISGHTALYWYRQSLGQGLEFLIYFQGNSAPDKSGLPSDRFSAERTGGSVSTLTIQRTQQEDSAVYLCASSMPAPRTERNEQFFGPGTRLTVL.

The chain has TRBV20-1 and TRBJ2-5; TCRdb's D gene call, TRBD1, goes unchecked for lack of DNA. The CDR3 is 13 residues long. The V gene's germline CDR1 is DFQATT and CDR2 SNEGSKA (reference sequence). This CDR3 is CSAGTGPQETQYF.

This chain joins TRBV5-1 and TRBJ2-3; absent DNA, TCRdb's TRBD2 call cannot be checked. The CDR3 has 17 amino acids. Per the germline V gene, CDR1 is SGHRS and CDR2 is YFSETQ. CDR3 residues: CASSSGLAGKETDTQYF.

J is TRBJ2-2 and V is TRBV6-2 or TRBV6-3; TCRdb names TRBD2, which stays unverified in the absence of DNA. CDR3 length equals 13 residues. CDR1 and CDR2 (germline): MNHEY, SVGEGT. This chain's CDR3 is CASTQDYTGELFF.

The chain couples TRBV2 to TRBJ1-1; TCRdb calls TRBD1, which cannot be checked without DNA. The germline CDR1 and CDR2 sequences are SNHLY and FYNNEI. This CDR3 has 16 amino acids. CDR3: CASSERTVRGGTEAFF.

CDR3 residues: CASSARTDQPQHF. V gene TRBV12-3 or TRBV12-4 combines with J gene TRBJ1-5. This CDR3 is 13 amino acids long.

V gene TRBV11-2 combines with J gene TRBJ1-4; the TRBD1 assignment by TCRdb is unverifiable without DNA. CDR3 length equals 13 residues. Germline V lookup: CDR1 SGHAT, CDR2 FQNNGV. The CDR3 spells CASSPLGEEKLFF.